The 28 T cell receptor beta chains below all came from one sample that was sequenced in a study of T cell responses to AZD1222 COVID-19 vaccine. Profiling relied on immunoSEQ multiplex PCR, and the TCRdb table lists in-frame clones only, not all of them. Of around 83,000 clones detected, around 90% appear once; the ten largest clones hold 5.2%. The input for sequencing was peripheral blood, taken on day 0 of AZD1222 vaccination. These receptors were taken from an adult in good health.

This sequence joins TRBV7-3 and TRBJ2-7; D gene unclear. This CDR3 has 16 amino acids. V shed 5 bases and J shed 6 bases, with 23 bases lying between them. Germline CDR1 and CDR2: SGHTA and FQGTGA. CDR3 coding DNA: TGTGCCAGCAGCACCAACCACCCCACAAAGGTCTCCGAGCAGTACTTC. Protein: CASSTNHPTKVSEQYF.

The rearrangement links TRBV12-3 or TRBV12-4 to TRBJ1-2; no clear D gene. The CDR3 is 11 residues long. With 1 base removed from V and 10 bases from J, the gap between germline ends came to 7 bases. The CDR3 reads CASSLVSDYTF. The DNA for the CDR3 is TGTGCCAGCAGTTTAGTAAGCGACTACACCTTC.

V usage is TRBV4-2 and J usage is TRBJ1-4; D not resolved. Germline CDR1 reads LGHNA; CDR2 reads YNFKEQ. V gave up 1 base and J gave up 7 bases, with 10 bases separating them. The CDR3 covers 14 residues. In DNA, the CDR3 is TGTGCCAGCAGCCAAGGCCCGGTGGGTGAAAAACTGTTTTTT. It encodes CASSQGPVGEKLFF.

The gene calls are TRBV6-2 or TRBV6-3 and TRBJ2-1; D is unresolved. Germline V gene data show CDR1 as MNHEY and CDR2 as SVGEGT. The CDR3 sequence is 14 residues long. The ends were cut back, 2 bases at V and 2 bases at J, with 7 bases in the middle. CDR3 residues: CASSYETTYNEQFF. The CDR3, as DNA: TGTGCCAGCAGTTACGAGACCACCTACAATGAGCAGTTCTTC.

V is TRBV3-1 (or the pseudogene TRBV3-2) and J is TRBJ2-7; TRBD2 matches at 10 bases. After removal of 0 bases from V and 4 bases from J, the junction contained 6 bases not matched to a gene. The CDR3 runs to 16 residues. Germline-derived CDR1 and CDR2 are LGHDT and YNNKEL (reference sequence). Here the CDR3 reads CASSQDSGLAVYEQYF. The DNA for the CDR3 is TGTGCCAGCAGCCAAGATTCCGGACTAGCGGTTTACGAGCAGTACTTC.

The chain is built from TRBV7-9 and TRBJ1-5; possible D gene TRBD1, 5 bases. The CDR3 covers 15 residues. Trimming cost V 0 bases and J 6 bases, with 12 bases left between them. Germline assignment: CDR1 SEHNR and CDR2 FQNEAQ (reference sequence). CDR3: CASSLAGAAGQPQHF. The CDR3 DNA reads TGTGCCAGCAGCTTAGCCGGGGCCGCCGGTCAGCCCCAGCATTTT.

The CDR3 loop reads CASSSPASGISDEQYF. Written as DNA, the CDR3 is TGTGCCAGCAGTTCCCCGGCTAGCGGGATATCGGACGAGCAGTACTTC. The V call is TRBV28, the J call TRBJ2-7, with 9 bases fitting TRBD2. V trimming: 4 bases; J trimming: 5 bases; junction bases outside the gene matches: 12. This CDR3 comprises 16 residues. CDR1 is MDHEN, CDR2 SYDVKM, per germline.

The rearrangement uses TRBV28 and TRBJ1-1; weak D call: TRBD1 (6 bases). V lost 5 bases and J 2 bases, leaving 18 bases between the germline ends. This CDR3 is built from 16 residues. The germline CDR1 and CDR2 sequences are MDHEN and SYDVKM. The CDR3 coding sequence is TGTGCCAGCAGTCATCACAGGGCCAAGGTTAACACTGAAGCTTTCTTT. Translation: CASSHHRAKVNTEAFF.

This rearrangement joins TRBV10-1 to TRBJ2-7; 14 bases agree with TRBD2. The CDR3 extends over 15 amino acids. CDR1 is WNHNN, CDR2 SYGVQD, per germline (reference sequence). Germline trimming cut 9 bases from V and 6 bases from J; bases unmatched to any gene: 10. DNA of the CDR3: TGCGCCAGTTTACCGGGACTAGCGGGAGACGGCGAGCAGTACTTC. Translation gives CASLPGLAGDGEQYF.

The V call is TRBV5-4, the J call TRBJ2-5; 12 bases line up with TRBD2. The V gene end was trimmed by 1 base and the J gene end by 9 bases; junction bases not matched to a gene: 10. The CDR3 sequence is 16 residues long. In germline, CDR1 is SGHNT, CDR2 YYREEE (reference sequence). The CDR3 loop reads CASSLPGLAGSASQYF. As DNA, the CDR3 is TGTGCCAGCAGCTTGCCGGGACTAGCGGGTTCGGCGTCCCAGTACTTC. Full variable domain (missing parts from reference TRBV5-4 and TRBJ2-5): ETGVTQSPTHLIKTRGQQVTLRCSSQSGHNTVSWYQQALGQGPQFIFQYYREEENGRGNFPPRFSGLQFPNYSSELNVNALELDDSALYLCASSLPGLAGSASQYFGPGTRLLVL.

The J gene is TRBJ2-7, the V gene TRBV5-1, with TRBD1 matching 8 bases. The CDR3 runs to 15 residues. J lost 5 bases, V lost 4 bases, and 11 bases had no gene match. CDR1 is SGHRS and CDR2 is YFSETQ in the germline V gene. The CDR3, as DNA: TGCGCCAGCAGCGATCCGACAGGGGCGGGTGACGAGCAGTACTTC. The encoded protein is CASSDPTGAGDEQYF. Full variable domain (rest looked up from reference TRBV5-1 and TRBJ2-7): KAGVTQTPRYLIKTRGQQVTLSCSPISGHRSVSWYQQTPGQGLQFLFEYFSETQRNKGNFPGRFSGRQFSNSRSEMNVSTLELGDSALYLCASSDPTGAGDEQYFGPGTRLTVT.

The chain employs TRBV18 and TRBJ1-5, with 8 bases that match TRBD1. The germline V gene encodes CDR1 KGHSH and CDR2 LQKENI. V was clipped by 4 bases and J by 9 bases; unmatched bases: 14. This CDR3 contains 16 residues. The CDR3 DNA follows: TGTGCCAGCTCACTCCTAGGACAGGGCGCAGGGTGGCCCCAGCATTTT. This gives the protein CASSLLGQGAGWPQHF.

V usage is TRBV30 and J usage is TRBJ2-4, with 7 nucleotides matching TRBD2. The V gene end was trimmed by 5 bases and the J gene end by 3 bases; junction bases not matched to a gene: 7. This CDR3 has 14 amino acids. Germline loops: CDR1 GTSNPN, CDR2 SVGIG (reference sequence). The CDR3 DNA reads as TGTGCCTGGTCTGGGGCGGGAGTCAAAAACATTCAGTACTTC. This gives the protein CAWSGAGVKNIQYF.

Written as DNA, the CDR3 is TGTGCCAGCACCGAGGGCCTAGCGGGGATTTCTACCGGGGAGCTGTTTTTT. Translated, it gives CASTEGLAGISTGELFF. The V gene is TRBV5-4, the J gene TRBJ2-2, with 9 bases fitting TRBD2. V was pared by 6 bases and J by 5 bases, with 14 bases of the junction left unmatched. This CDR3 is built from 17 residues. In germline, CDR1 is SGHNT, CDR2 YYREEE (reference sequence). Looking up the rest from reference TRBV5-4 and TRBJ2-2 gives the full variable domain: ETGVTQSPTHLIKTRGQQVTLRCSSQSGHNTVSWYQQALGQGPQFIFQYYREEENGRGNFPPRFSGLQFPNYSSELNVNALELDDSALYLCASTEGLAGISTGELFFGEGSRLTVL.

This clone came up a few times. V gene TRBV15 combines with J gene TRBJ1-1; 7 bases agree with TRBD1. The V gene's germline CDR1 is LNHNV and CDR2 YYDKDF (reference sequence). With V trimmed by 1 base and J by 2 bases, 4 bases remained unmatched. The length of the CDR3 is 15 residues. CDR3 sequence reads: CATSRGGQTNTEAFF. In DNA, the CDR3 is TGTGCCACCAGCAGAGGGGGACAGACAAACACTGAAGCTTTCTTT.

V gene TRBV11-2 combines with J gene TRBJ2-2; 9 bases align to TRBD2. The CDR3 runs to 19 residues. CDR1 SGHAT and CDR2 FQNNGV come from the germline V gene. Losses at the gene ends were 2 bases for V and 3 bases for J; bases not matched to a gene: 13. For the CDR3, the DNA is TGTGCCAGCAGCTTATTAACCAGGGCTAGCGGGACATACACCGGGGAGCTGTTTTTT. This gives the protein CASSLLTRASGTYTGELFF. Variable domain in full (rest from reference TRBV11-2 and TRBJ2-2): EAGVAQSPRYKIIEKRQSVAFWCNPISGHATLYWYQQILGQGPKLLIQFQNNGVVDDSQLPKDRFSAERLKGVDSTLKIQPAKLEDSAVYLCASSLLTRASGTYTGELFFGEGSRLTVL.

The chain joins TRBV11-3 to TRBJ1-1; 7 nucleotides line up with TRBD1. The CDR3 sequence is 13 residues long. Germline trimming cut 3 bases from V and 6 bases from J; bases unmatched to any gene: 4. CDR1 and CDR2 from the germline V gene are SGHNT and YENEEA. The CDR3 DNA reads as TGTGCCAGCAGCTTTACGCAGGGGGCTGAAGCTTTCTTT. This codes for CASSFTQGAEAFF.

Here the CDR3 reads CATRGGGGTEAFF. As DNA, the CDR3 is TGTGCCACCCGTGGAGGGGGCGGCACTGAAGCTTTCTTT. V and J are TRBV24-1 and TRBJ1-1, with 7 bases identical to TRBD1. CDR1 and CDR2 from the germline V gene are KGHDR and SFDVKD. CDR3 length equals 13 residues. Trimming at V came to 9 bases and at J to 4 bases, leaving 7 bases not matched to a gene.

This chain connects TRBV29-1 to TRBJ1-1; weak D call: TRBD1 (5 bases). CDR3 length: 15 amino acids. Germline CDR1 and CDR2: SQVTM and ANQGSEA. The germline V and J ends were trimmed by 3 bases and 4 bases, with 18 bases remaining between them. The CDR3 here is CSVEPGWGMGTEAFF. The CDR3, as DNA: TGCAGCGTTGAGCCAGGGTGGGGTATGGGCACTGAAGCTTTCTTT.

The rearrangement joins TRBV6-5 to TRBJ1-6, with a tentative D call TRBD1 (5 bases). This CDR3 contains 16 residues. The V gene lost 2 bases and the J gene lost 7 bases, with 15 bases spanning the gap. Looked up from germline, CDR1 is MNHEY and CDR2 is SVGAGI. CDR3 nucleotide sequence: TGTGCCAGCAGTTACACCCGTAAGCGGACAAATTCACCCCTCCACTTT. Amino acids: CASSYTRKRTNSPLHF.

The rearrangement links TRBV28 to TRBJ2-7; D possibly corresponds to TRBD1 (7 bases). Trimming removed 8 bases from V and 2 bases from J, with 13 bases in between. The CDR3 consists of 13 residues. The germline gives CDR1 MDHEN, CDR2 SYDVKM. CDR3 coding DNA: TGTGCCAGCCAGGGGGGAGACGCCTACGAGCAGTACTTC. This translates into CASQGGDAYEQYF.

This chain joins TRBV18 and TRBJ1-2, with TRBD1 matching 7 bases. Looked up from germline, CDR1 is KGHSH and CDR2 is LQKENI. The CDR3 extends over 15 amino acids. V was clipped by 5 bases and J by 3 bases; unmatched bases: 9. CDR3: CASSARTGVHYGYTF. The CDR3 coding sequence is TGTGCCAGCTCAGCCCGAACAGGGGTCCACTATGGCTACACCTTC.

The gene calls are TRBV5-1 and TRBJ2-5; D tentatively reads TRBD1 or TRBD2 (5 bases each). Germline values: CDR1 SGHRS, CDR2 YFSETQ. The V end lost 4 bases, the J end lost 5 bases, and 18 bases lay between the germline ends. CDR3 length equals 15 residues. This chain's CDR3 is CASSTRQSSGETQYF. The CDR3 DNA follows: TGCGCCAGCAGCACGCGACAGTCCTCGGGGGAGACCCAGTACTTC.

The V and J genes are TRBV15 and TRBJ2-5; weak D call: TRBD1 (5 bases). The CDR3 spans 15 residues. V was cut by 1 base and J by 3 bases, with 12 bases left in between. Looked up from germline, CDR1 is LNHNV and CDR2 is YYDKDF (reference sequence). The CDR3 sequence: CATSRGPAGKETQYF. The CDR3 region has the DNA TGTGCCACCAGCAGAGGGCCGGCAGGGAAAGAGACCCAGTACTTC.

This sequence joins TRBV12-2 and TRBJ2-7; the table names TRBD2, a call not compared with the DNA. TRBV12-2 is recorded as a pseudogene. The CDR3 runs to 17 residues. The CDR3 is CASRLSVTSGPSYEQYF. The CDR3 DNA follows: TGTGCAAGTCGCTTGAGTGTGACTAGCGGTCCCTCCTACGAGCAGTACTTC.

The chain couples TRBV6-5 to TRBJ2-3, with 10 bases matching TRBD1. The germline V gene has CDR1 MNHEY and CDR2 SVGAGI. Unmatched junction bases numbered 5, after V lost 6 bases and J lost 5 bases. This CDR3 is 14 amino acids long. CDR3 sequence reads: CASSQTGGGDTQYF. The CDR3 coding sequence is TGTGCCAGCAGCCAGACAGGGGGCGGAGATACGCAGTATTTT.

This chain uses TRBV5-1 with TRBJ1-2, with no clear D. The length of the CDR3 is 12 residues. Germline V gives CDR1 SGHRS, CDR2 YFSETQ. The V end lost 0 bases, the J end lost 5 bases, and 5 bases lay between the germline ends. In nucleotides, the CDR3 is TGCGCCAGCAGCTTGGACAGATATGGCTACACCTTC. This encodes CASSLDRYGYTF.

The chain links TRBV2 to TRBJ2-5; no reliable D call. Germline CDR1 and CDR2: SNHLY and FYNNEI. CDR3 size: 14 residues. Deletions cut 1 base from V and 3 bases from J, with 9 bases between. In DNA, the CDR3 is TGTGCCAGCAGTGAAGATCGTAGGGAAGAGACCCAGTACTTC. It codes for CASSEDRREETQYF.